This entry describes one TCR beta chain. The antigen remains unidentified. The sample comes from a study of human thymus T cells. Points from the study as a whole: Use of V and J genes seemed skewed within the thymic and blood repertoires.

TCRdb's table, derived via immunoSEQ multiplex PCR, lists solely in-frame clones and lacks some. The sample lists some 40,000 clones; 94% were seen once. The CDR3 is made up of 13 amino acids. This sequence joins TRBV21-1 and TRBJ2-7; the DNA was not used to check the table's D call, TRBD2. TRBV21-1 is a pseudogene locus. Sequencing was carried out using blood. The clonotype comes from a boy under two years old with a congenital heart defect but otherwise immunologically healthy. CDR3 loop: CASGFRGSYEQYF. The CDR3 bases are TGTGCCAGCGGATTCCGGGGCTCCTACGAGCAGTACTTC.